This TCR beta chain originates from a study of T cells expressing NK-cell markers. Study at large: Sorted CD3+CD56-NKG2C+, CD3+CD56+NKG2C+ and CD3+CD56+NKG2C- T cells supplied the TCR beta repertoires.

From its re-call of the 5' RACE reads, TCRdb lists each CDR3 protein once, without DNA. The sample includes around 180,000 distinct CDR3 sequences. Sequencing input: blood T cells: a sorted CD56 or NKG2C T cell subset, CD4+ or CD8+ T cells, or bulk PBMC T cells (not recorded which). The sequence was collected from a man between 18 and 69 years old in good health.

CDR3 sequence reads: CASSTDGASYGYTF. The V and J genes are TRBV12-3 or TRBV12-4 and TRBJ1-2; TCRdb calls TRBD1, which cannot be checked without DNA. The CDR3 extends over 14 amino acids.